This entry features one T cell receptor (beta chain) sequence. The antigen remains undetermined. This specimen comes from a study of shared clonotypes between healthy human individuals. Regarding the study as a whole: Sorted-subset sequencing, rarefaction showed, was incomplete despite large depth.

Trimming removed 0 bases from V and 3 bases from J, with 9 bases in between. The CDR3 consists of 15 residues. Germline CDR1 is MGHRA and CDR2 is YSYEKL. The test was conducted at deep level. Sequencing used immunoSEQ multiplex PCR; TCRdb keeps in-frame clones, though not all of them. This sample has about 2 million clones, with 90% to 95% found just once. V is TRBV4-1 and J is TRBJ1-5; maybe TRBD1 (5 bases). This TCR came from a man between 18 and 29 years old in good health. Material for sequencing was naive CD4+ T cells sorted from blood. The subset was: CD45RA+ positively selected. CDR3 loop: CASSQEPQVNQPQHF. The DNA for the CDR3 is TGCGCCAGCAGCCAAGAGCCACAGGTCAATCAGCCCCAGCATTTT.